The clone carrying this T cell receptor (beta chain) was seen a few times. Its antigen is currently unknown. This sample stems from a study of regulatory T cells in long-lasting Graves disease. General study results and limits: TCR diversity was lower in persistent Graves' patients (versus newly diagnosed ones). Peripheral blood alone, not thyroid tissue, underwent study.

Arm-PCR with iRepertoire HTBI primers amplified the CDR3 regions for these TCR beta libraries. In the source study's methods: Across samples, more than 55 TRBV and 12 to 15 TRBJ segments were found. Using its own MiXCR run on the multiplex PCR reads, TCRdb lists one record per CDR3 protein. None of the V and J calls come from the authors' own analysis; TCRdb made them. The table records roughly 470,000 distinct CDR3 sequences, roughly 20% of them present only once. Time point here: persistent/refractory GD, antithyroid drugs over 5 years with positive TRAb. RNA isolated from PBMCs was used to make the TCR library. CDR1 MNHEY and CDR2 SMNVEV come from the germline V gene (reference sequence). This CDR3 has 14 amino acids. V shed 1 base and J shed 9 bases, with 10 bases lying between them.

The material sequenced was peripheral blood mononuclear cells (PBMCs), taken when the disease was refractory, from a patient treated with antithyroid drugs. The receptor was isolated from a female donor with Graves disease. J is TRBJ1-6 and V is TRBV27, with TRBD1 as a possible D gene (6 bases). In DNA, the CDR3 is TGTGCCAGCAGTTTATTCGACAGGAGTTCACCCCTCCACTTT. This encodes CASSLFDRSSPLHF.